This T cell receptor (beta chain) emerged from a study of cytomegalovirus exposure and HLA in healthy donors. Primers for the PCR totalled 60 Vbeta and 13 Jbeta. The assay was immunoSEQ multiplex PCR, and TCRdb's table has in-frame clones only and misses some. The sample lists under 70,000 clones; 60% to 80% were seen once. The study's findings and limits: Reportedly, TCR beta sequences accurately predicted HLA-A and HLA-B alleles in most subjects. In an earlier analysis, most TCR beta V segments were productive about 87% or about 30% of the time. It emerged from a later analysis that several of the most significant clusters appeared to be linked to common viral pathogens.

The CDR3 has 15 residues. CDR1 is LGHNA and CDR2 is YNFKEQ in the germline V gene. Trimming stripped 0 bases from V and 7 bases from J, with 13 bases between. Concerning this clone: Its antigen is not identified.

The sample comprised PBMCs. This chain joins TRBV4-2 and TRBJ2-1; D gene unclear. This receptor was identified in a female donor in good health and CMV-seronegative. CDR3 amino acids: CASSQELALMNEQFF. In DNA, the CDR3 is TGTGCCAGCAGCCAAGAACTCGCTCTGATGAATGAGCAGTTCTTC.